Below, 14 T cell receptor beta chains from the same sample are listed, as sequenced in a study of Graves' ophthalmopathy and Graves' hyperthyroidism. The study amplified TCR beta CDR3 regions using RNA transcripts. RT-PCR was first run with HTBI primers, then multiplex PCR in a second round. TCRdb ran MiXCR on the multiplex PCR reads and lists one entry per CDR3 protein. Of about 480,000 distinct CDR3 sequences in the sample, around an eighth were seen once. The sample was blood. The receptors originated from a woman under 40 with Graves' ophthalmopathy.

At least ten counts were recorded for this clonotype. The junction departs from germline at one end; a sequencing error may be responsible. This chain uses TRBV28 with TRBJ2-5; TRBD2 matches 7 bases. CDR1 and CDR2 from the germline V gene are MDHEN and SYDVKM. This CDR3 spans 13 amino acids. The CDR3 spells CVSSLGGRETQYF. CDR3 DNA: TGTGTCAGCAGTTTGGGCGGGAGAGAGACCCAGTACTTC.

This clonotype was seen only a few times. As DNA, the CDR3 is TGTGCCTGCGGGACAGGGGAATCACCCCTCCACTTT. Protein sequence: CACGTGESPLHF. J is TRBJ1-6 and V is TRBV30, with TRBD1 matching 10 bases. This CDR3 region has 12 residues. Germline assignment: CDR1 GTSNPN and CDR2 SVGIG (reference sequence). V lost 6 bases and J lost 10; bases outside the gene matches: 3.

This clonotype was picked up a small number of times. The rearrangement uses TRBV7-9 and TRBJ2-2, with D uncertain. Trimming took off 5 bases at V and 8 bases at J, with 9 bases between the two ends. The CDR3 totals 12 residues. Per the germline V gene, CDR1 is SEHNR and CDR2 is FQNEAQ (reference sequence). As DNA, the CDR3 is TGTGCCAGCAGCCCACCCAGGGGGGAGCTGTTTTTT. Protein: CASSPPRGELFF.

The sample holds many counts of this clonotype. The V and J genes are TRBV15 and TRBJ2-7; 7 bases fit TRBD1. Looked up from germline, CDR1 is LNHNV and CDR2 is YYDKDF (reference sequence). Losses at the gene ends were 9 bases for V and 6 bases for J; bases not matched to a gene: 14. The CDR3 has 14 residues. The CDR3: CATRTGQPLGEQYF. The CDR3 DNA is TGTGCCACTAGGACGGGACAGCCTTTGGGCGAGCAGTACTTC.

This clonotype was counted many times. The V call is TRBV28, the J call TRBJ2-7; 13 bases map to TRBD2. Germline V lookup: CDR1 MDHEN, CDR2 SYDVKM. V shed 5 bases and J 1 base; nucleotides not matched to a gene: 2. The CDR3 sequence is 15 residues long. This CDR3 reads CASSGGLAGSYEQYF. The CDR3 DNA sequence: TGTGCCAGCAGTGGGGGACTAGCGGGATCCTACGAGCAGTACTTC.

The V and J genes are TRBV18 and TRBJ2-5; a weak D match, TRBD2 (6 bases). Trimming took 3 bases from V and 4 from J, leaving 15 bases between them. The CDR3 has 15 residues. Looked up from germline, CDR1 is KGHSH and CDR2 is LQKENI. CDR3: CASSPSITGAETQYF. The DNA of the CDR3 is TGTGCCAGCTCACCGAGCATAACGGGAGCAGAGACCCAGTACTTC.

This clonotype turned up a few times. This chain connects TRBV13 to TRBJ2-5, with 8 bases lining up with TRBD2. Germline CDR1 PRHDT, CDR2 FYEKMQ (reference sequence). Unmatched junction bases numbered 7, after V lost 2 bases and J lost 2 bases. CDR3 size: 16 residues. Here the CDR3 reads CASSLFAGGKQETQYF. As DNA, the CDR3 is TGTGCCAGCAGCTTATTCGCGGGGGGCAAACAAGAGACCCAGTACTTC.

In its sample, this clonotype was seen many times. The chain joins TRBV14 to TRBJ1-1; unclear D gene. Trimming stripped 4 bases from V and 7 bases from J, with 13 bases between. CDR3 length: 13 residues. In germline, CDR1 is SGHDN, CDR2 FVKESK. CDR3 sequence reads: CASSRFLDGEAFF. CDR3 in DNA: TGTGCCAGCAGCCGGTTTCTCGACGGTGAAGCTTTCTTT.

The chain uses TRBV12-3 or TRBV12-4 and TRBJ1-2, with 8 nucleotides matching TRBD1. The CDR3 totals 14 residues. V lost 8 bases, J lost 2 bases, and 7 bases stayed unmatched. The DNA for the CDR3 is TGTGCCAGCGGGTTCCAGGGGGCGAACTATGGCTACACCTTC. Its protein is CASGFQGANYGYTF.

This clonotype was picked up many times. The CDR3 protein is CSARVWKQETQYF. The DNA of the CDR3 is TGCAGTGCTAGAGTGTGGAAGCAAGAGACCCAGTACTTC. The chain couples TRBV20-1 to TRBJ2-5; the D is unclear. V lost 1 base to trimming and J lost 2 bases, with 8 bases between them. This CDR3 is built from 13 residues. Germline values: CDR1 DFQATT, CDR2 SNEGSKA (reference sequence).

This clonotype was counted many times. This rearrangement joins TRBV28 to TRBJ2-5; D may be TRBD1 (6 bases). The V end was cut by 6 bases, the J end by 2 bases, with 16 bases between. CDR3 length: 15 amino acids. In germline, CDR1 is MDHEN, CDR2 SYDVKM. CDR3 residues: CASRLQGRLQETQYF. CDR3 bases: TGTGCCAGCAGGCTACAGGGTCGTTTACAAGAGACCCAGTACTTC.

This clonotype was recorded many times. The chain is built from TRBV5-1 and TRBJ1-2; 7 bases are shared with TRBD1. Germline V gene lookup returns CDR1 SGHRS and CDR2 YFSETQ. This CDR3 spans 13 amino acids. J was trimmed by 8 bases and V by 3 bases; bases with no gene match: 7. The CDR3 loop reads CASSWTGSGGYTF. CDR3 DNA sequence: TGCGCCAGCAGCTGGACAGGATCTGGGGGCTACACCTTC.

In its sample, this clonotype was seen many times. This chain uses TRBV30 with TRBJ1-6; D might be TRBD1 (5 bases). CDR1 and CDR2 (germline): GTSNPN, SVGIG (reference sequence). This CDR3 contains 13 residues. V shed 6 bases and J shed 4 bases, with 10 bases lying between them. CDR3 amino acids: CACTQGYNSPLHF. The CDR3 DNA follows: TGTGCCTGTACTCAGGGTTATAATTCACCCCTCCACTTT.

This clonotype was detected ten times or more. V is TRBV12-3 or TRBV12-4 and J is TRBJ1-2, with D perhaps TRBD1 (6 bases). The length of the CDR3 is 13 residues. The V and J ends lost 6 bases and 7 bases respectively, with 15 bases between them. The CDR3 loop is CASRSTGRAGYTF. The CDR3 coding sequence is TGTGCCAGCAGATCTACAGGGAGGGCTGGCTACACCTTC.